The 29 T cell receptor beta chains reported below all come from one sample, sequenced in a study of identical twins. TCRdb reprocessed the 5' RACE reads via MiXCR and lists one record per CDR3 protein. The data contain around 510,000 distinct CDR3 sequences, 14% of them singletons. These data are also associated with another study on yellow fever vaccine responses in identical twins.

Material: CD4+ T cells sorted from blood. The receptor set was obtained from a woman aged 18-29 years in good health.

J is TRBJ1-1 and V is TRBV20-1, with a weak D call TRBD1 (6 bases). The CDR3 is made up of 15 amino acids. V was trimmed by 0 bases and J by 4 bases, leaving 15 bases between them. Germline assignment: CDR1 DFQATT and CDR2 SNEGSKA (reference sequence). The CDR3 bases are TGCAGTGCTAGAGATCGAGCGGGGGGCCCCACTGAAGCTTTCTTT. Encoded protein: CSARDRAGGPTEAFF.

This clonotype turned up a few times. The J gene is TRBJ2-7, the V gene TRBV20-1; tentatively, D is TRBD1 (5 bases). Between the trimmed V and J ends, which lost 3 bases and 3 bases, there was a span of 9 bases. Germline V gene lookup returns CDR1 DFQATT and CDR2 SNEGSKA (reference sequence). The CDR3 length is 12 residues. CDR3 sequence reads: CSASRQGYEQYF. For the CDR3, the DNA is TGCAGTGCTAGTCGCCAGGGCTACGAGCAGTACTTC.

This clonotype has more than one count but fewer than ten. Written as DNA, the CDR3 is TGTGCCAGCAGACAGGGGGCTGTCGGGGAGCTGTTTTTT. Amino acids: CASRQGAVGELFF. This chain connects TRBV25-1 to TRBJ2-2; 9 bases line up with TRBD1. The V gene's germline CDR1 is MGHDK and CDR2 SYGVNS. V lost 6 bases, J lost 7 bases, and 3 bases stayed unmatched. The CDR3 runs to 13 residues.

The V call is TRBV12-3 or TRBV12-4, the J call TRBJ2-7; 9 bases map to TRBD2. Trimming cost V 2 bases and J 7 bases; bases outside gene matches: 6. This CDR3 region has 14 residues. The CDR3 is CASSLPSGVWEQYF. CDR3 DNA: TGTGCCAGCAGTTTACCTAGCGGGGTATGGGAGCAGTACTTC.

This clonotype was detected ten times or more. The rearrangement joins TRBV29-1 to TRBJ2-5; D is undetermined. Germline CDR1 is SQVTM and CDR2 is ANQGSEA. There are 11 residues in the CDR3. V was trimmed by 5 bases and J by 2 bases, leaving 6 bases between them. The CDR3 coding sequence is TGCAGCGTTCGCCCGCAAGAGACCCAGTACTTC. Its translation: CSVRPQETQYF.

This chain connects TRBV5-1 to TRBJ2-2, with TRBD2 matching over 14 bases. The CDR3 runs to 17 residues. The V and J ends lost 3 bases and 9 bases, in that order; junction bases with no gene match: 10. Germline CDR1 is SGHRS and CDR2 is YFSETQ. Here the CDR3 reads CASSSGTSGGFVRELFF. The CDR3 DNA is TGCGCCAGCAGCTCCGGGACTAGCGGGGGTTTTGTTCGGGAGCTGTTTTTT.

The chain uses TRBV6-2 or TRBV6-3 and TRBJ2-7; TRBD1 is a possible D gene (6 bases). CDR1 and CDR2 (germline): MNHEY, SVGEGT. V dropped 5 bases and J dropped 3 bases, with 14 bases sitting between them. CDR3 size: 14 residues. CDR3 sequence (DNA): TGTGCCAGCAGTCCCACAGGGACCCACTACGAGCAGTACTTC. This encodes CASSPTGTHYEQYF.

CDR3 residues: CSARDHFGGGLNNEQFF. The CDR3 coding sequence is TGCAGTGCTAGAGATCATTTTGGTGGGGGTCTGAACAATGAGCAGTTCTTC. The chain is built from TRBV20-1 and TRBJ2-1; D is possibly TRBD1 or TRBD2 (5 bases each). V shed 0 bases and J shed 5 bases, with 20 bases lying between them. From germline, CDR1 is DFQATT and CDR2 SNEGSKA (reference sequence). This CDR3 contains 17 residues.

This clonotype was picked up a small number of times. V gene TRBV12-3 or TRBV12-4 combines with J gene TRBJ2-2; D gene unclear. V dropped 1 base and J dropped 6 bases, with 12 bases sitting between them. This CDR3 is 15 amino acids long. The CDR3 loop reads CASSLEARMSGELFF. For the CDR3, the DNA is TGTGCCAGCAGTTTAGAAGCCCGGATGTCCGGGGAGCTGTTTTTT.

This chain uses TRBV11-1 with TRBJ2-3, with TRBD2 matching 8 bases. CDR1 is SGHAT and CDR2 is FQDESV in the germline V gene (reference sequence). The CDR3 length is 19 residues. V was pared by 4 bases and J by 2 bases, with 17 bases of the junction left unmatched. CDR3 nucleotide sequence: TGTGCCAGCAGCTCACCACCCCGCAGGGGACTAGTGCTCACAGATACGCAGTATTTT. It translates to CASSSPPRRGLVLTDTQYF.

Only a few counts were recorded for this clonotype. The chain recombines TRBV4-1 with TRBJ2-5; 8 nucleotides agree with TRBD2. CDR3 length: 15 residues. The V gene's germline CDR1 is MGHRA and CDR2 YSYEKL. J lost 5 bases, V lost 1 base, and 6 bases had no gene match. CDR3 sequence reads: CASSQGLASRETQYF. The CDR3 DNA reads TGCGCCAGCAGCCAAGGACTAGCGAGCCGGGAGACCCAGTACTTC.

This clonotype was detected many times. This chain uses TRBV5-1 with TRBJ2-5; 7 positions agree with TRBD1. Germline CDR1 SGHRS, CDR2 YFSETQ. Losses at the gene ends were 3 bases for V and 3 bases for J; bases not matched to a gene: 8. The CDR3 is 15 amino acids. CDR3 loop: CASSSSTGWEETQYF. The DNA of the CDR3 is TGCGCCAGCAGCTCTTCGACAGGGTGGGAAGAGACCCAGTACTTC.

In its sample, this clonotype was seen many times. The V and J genes are TRBV5-6 and TRBJ1-5; 10 bases align to TRBD1. The CDR3 has 17 amino acids. V shed 5 bases and J 3 bases; nucleotides not matched to a gene: 11. The germline CDR1 and CDR2 sequences are SGHDT and YYEEEE. The CDR3 sequence is CASSLSGQGIFNQPQHF. The CDR3 DNA reads TGTGCCAGCAGTCTTTCGGGACAGGGGATTTTCAATCAGCCCCAGCATTTT.

This clonotype was observed at least ten times. The junction departs from the called germline gene at one end, perhaps through a read error. The CDR3 sequence is CASSSGDTQYF. The CDR3 DNA is TGTGCCAGCAGTTCGGGAGATACGCAGTATTTT. The J gene is TRBJ2-3, the V gene TRBV5-1; D remains ambiguous. The CDR3 runs 11 residues. Germline V gives CDR1 SGHRS, CDR2 YFSETQ.

This clonotype was counted a single time. This chain links TRBV30 with TRBJ2-5; 9 bases are shared with TRBD2. The CDR3 has 14 residues. The V gene's germline CDR1 is GTSNPN and CDR2 SVGIG (reference sequence). V lost 0 bases, J lost 5 bases, and 4 bases stayed unmatched. The CDR3 region is CAWSVQAGGETQYF. The CDR3 DNA sequence: TGTGCCTGGAGTGTACAAGCGGGAGGTGAGACCCAGTACTTC.

This chain uses TRBV30 with TRBJ2-5, with D unresolved. V was pared by 2 bases and J by 0 bases, with 1 base between. The V gene's germline CDR1 is GTSNPN and CDR2 SVGIG (reference sequence). The CDR3 consists of 11 residues. CDR3 residues: CAWSNQETQYF. The CDR3 coding sequence is TGTGCCTGGAGTAACCAAGAGACCCAGTACTTC. Drawing the rest from reference TRBV30 and TRBJ2-5, the complete variable domain is SQTIHQWPATLVQPVGSPLSLECTVEGTSNPNLYWYRQAAGRGLQLLFYSVGIGQISSEVPQNLSASRPQDRQFILSSKKLLLSDSGFYLCAWSNQETQYFGPGTRLLVL.

This sequence joins TRBV18 and TRBJ2-5; D remains unclear. CDR1 is KGHSH and CDR2 is LQKENI in the germline V gene. The CDR3 is made up of 13 amino acids. The V gene lost 5 bases and the J gene lost 2 bases, with 9 bases spanning the gap. This CDR3 is CASSGVSQETQYF. The CDR3 nucleotides are TGTGCCAGCTCAGGGGTCAGTCAAGAGACCCAGTACTTC. Filled out from reference TRBV18 and TRBJ2-5, the complete variable domain reads NAGVMQNPRHLVRRRGQEARLRCSPMKGHSHVYWYRQLPEEGLKFMVYLQKENIIDESGMPKERFSAEFPKEGPSILRIQQVVRGDSAAYFCASSGVSQETQYFGPGTRLLVL.

The chain combines TRBV20-1 with TRBJ2-7, with TRBD2 matching over 7 bases. The length of the CDR3 is 16 residues. Trimming took 4 bases from V and 0 from J; bases not matched to a gene: 12. Germline V lookup: CDR1 DFQATT, CDR2 SNEGSKA (reference sequence). CDR3 nucleotide sequence: TGCAGTGCTATGAACCCCCGAGCGGGACGCTCCTACGAGCAGTACTTC. Amino acid sequence: CSAMNPRAGRSYEQYF.

This clonotype was found many times. The chain uses TRBV12-3 or TRBV12-4 and TRBJ1-1; D unclear. The CDR3 extends over 13 amino acids. The V gene lost 7 bases and the J gene lost 1 base, with 10 bases spanning the gap. The CDR3 loop reads CASIKDGNTEAFF. The CDR3 bases are TGTGCCAGCATCAAGGACGGGAACACTGAAGCTTTCTTT.

The table lists this clonotype with a few counts. The rearrangement links TRBV27 to TRBJ2-1; D might be TRBD1 (6 bases). The V end was cut by 2 bases, the J end by 1 base, with 15 bases between. The CDR3 runs to 17 residues. The germline CDR1 and CDR2 sequences are MNHEY and SMNVEV (reference sequence). CDR3 nucleotides: TGTGCCAGCAGTTTAAGAGTGGGCCAGGGGTCCTACAATGAGCAGTTCTTC. It yields the protein CASSLRVGQGSYNEQFF.

This clonotype was counted at least ten times. The CDR3 bases are TGTGCCAGCAGCGTCCGGGAGGGTGATACGCAGTATTTT. It is translated as CASSVREGDTQYF. This chain links TRBV5-5 with TRBJ2-3; 8 bases fit TRBD2. This CDR3 spans 13 amino acids. Germline values: CDR1 SGHKS, CDR2 YYEKEE (reference sequence). With 4 bases clipped from V and 6 bases from J, the junction kept 4 bases outside the gene matches. The full variable domain, its missing parts supplied by reference TRBV5-5 and TRBJ2-3, is DAGVTQSPTHLIKTRGQQVTLRCSPISGHKSVSWYQQVLGQGPQFIFQYYEKEERGRGNFPDRFSARQFPNYSSELNVNALLLGDSALYLCASSVREGDTQYFGPGTRLTVL.

The genes are TRBV12-5 and TRBJ2-7; D call uncertain. The CDR3 has 15 residues. Trimming took off 0 bases at V and 0 bases at J, with 9 bases between the two ends. CDR1 LGHNT and CDR2 FRNRAP come from the germline V gene. CDR3 protein: CASGLVLGSSYEQYF. CDR3 DNA: TGTGCTAGTGGTTTGGTACTGGGCAGCTCCTACGAGCAGTACTTC. The entire variable domain, with the rest obtained from reference TRBV12-5 and TRBJ2-7, is as follows: DARVTQTPRHKVTEMGQEVTMRCQPILGHNTVFWYRQTMMQGLELLAYFRNRAPLDDSGMPKDRFSAEMPDATLATLKIQPSEPRDSAVYFCASGLVLGSSYEQYFGPGTRLTVT.

This clonotype was found a few times. This chain uses TRBV5-1 with TRBJ2-7, with TRBD1 matching over 11 bases. The CDR3 totals 17 residues. Germline V CDR1 and CDR2: SGHRS, YFSETQ. Unmatched junction bases numbered 11, after V lost 1 base and J lost 5 bases. CDR3: CASSLMPTGTGGNEQYF. The CDR3 region has the DNA TGCGCCAGCAGCTTGATGCCCACCGGGACAGGGGGTAACGAGCAGTACTTC.

This clonotype was seen many times. The chain uses TRBV7-6 and TRBJ2-7, with 9 bases identical to TRBD2. The ends lost 4 bases at V and 2 bases at J; junction bases unmatched: 21. Germline CDR1 SGHVS, CDR2 FNYEAQ. The CDR3 extends over 20 amino acids. CDR3 DNA sequence: TGTGCCAGCAGCTCCGTACTTTCCGGGTGGGGGACTAGCTTCCCCTACGAGCAGTACTTC. Encoded protein: CASSSVLSGWGTSFPYEQYF.

In this sample, this clonotype turned up a few times. J is TRBJ2-2 and V is TRBV25-1, with D perhaps matching TRBD1 (6 bases). The CDR3 runs to 14 residues. The germline gives CDR1 MGHDK, CDR2 SYGVNS. Trimming cost V 5 bases and J 7 bases, with 14 bases left between them. CDR3 sequence: CASSRAGDGGELFF. CDR3 DNA sequence: TGTGCCAGCAGTAGGGCAGGGGACGGCGGGGAGCTGTTTTTT.

This clonotype was seen a handful of times. CDR3 sequence reads: CASSPASRDHTEQYF. The CDR3 DNA follows: TGTGCCAGCAGTCCGGCTAGCAGAGACCATACAGAGCAGTACTTC. The J gene is TRBJ2-7, the V gene TRBV28, with TRBD2 as a possible D gene (5 bases). Trimming stripped 5 bases from V and 7 bases from J, with 21 bases between. CDR1 is MDHEN, CDR2 SYDVKM, per germline. This CDR3 spans 15 amino acids.

This clonotype was seen a few times. The chain links TRBV19 to TRBJ2-1, with D perhaps being TRBD1 or TRBD2 (7 bases each). Between the trimmed V and J ends, which lost 2 bases and 4 bases, there was a span of 12 bases. Per germline, CDR1 LNHDA and CDR2 SQIVND (reference sequence). CDR3 length: 15 amino acids. The chain's CDR3 is CASSIQGGPYNEQFF. Here the CDR3 DNA reads TGTGCCAGTAGTATACAGGGGGGGCCTTACAATGAGCAGTTCTTC.

In nucleotides, the CDR3 is TGCGCCAGCAGCTTCGACTCCTACGAGCAGTACGTC. Its protein is CASSFDSYEQYV. The J gene is TRBJ2-7, the V gene TRBV5-1; D is unresolved. The CDR3 extends over 12 amino acids. Trimming removed 2 bases from V and 0 bases from J, with 3 bases in between. CDR1 and CDR2 (germline): SGHRS, YFSETQ.

This clonotype was observed a few times. The chain couples TRBV4-2 to TRBJ2-3; 12 bases fit TRBD1. This CDR3 has 19 amino acids. Germline lookup yields CDR1 LGHNA and CDR2 YNFKEQ. The V and J ends lost 0 bases and 1 base, in that order; junction bases with no gene match: 8. The CDR3 here is CASSQERGQGAQGTDTQYF. CDR3 nucleotides: TGTGCCAGCAGCCAAGAAAGGGGACAGGGGGCGCAGGGCACAGATACGCAGTATTTT.